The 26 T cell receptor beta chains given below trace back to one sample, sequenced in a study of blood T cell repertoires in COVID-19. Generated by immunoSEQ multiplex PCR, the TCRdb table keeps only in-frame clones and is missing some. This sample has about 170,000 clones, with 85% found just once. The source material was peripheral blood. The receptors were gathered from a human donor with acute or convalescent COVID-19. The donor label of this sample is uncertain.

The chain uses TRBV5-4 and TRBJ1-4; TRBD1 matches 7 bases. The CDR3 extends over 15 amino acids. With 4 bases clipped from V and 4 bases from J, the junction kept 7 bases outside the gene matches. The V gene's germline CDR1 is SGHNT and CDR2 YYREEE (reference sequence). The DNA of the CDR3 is TGTGCCAGCAGCATTGGACAGGCTATTAATGAAAAACTGTTTTTT. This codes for CASSIGQAINEKLFF.

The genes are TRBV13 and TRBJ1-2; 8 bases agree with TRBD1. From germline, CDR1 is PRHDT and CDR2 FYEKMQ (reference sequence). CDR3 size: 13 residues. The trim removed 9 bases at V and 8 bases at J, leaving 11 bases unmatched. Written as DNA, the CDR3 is TGTGCCAGTTTTCCAGGGGGCCCGGGCGGCTACACCTTC. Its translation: CASFPGGPGGYTF. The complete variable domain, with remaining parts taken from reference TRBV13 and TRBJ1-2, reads AAGVIQSPRHLIKEKRETATLKCYPIPRHDTVYWYQQGPGQDPQFLISFYEKMQSDKGSIPDRFSAQQFSDYHSELNMSSLELGDSALYFCASFPGGPGGYTFGSGTRLTVV.

The CDR3 spells CASSLVGTSAYEQYF. DNA of the CDR3: TGCGCCAGCAGCCTGGTCGGGACTAGCGCCTACGAGCAGTACTTC. The rearrangement uses TRBV5-1 and TRBJ2-7; TRBD2 aligns across 10 bases. The germline gives CDR1 SGHRS, CDR2 YFSETQ. The CDR3 spans 15 residues. The junction had 6 bases not matched to a gene; V was cut back by 4 bases and J by 2 bases.

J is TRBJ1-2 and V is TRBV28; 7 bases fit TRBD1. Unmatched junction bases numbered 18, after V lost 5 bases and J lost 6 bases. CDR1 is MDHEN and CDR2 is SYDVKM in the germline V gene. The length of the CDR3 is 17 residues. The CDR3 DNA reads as TGTGCCAGCAGTCCAGTGCCAACGTTCGCAGGGGGGCATGGCTACACCTTC. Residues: CASSPVPTFAGGHGYTF.

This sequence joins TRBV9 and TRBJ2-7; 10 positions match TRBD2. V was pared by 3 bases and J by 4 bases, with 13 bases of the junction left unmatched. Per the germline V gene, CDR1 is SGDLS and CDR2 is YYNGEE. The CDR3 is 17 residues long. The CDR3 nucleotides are TGTGCCAGCAGCGGAGGAGCGGGGGGGCCTTTTGGGTACGAGCAGTACTTC. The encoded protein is CASSGGAGGPFGYEQYF.

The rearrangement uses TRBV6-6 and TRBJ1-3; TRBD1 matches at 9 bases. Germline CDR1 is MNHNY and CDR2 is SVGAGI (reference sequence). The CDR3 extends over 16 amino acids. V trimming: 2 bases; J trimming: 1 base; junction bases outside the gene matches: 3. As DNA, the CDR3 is TGTGCCAGCAGTTACGGGGACAGGGCATCTGGAAACACCATATATTTT. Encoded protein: CASSYGDRASGNTIYF.

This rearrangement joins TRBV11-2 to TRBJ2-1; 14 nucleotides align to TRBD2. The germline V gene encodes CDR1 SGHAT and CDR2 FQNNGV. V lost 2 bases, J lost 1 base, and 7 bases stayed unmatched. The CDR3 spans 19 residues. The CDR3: CASSLRGTSGGRSYNEQFF. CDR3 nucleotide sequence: TGTGCCAGCAGCTTAAGGGGGACTAGCGGGGGCCGTTCCTACAATGAGCAGTTCTTC.

The CDR3 bases are TGTGCCAGCAGCCAAAGGCCGGGGGGTGGGGACATTCAGTACTTC. As protein: CASSQRPGGGDIQYF. The chain employs TRBV3-1 (or the pseudogene TRBV3-2) and TRBJ2-4; 7 bases match TRBD2. The CDR3 consists of 15 residues. Trimming removed 2 bases from V and 8 bases from J; junction bases left unmatched: 9. Germline CDR1 reads LGHDT; CDR2 reads YNNKEL (reference sequence).

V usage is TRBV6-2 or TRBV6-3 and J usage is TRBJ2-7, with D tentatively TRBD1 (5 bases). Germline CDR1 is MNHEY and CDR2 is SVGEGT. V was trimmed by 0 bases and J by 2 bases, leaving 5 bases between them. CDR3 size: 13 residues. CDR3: CASSYSDTYEQYF. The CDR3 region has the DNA TGTGCCAGCAGTTACTCGGACACCTACGAGCAGTACTTC.

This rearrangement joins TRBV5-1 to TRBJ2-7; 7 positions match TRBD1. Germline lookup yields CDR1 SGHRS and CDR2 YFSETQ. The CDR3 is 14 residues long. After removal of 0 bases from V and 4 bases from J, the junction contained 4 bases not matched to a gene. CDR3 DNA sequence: TGCGCCAGCAGCTTGGGGGGACAGAGTTACGAGCAGTACTTC. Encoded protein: CASSLGGQSYEQYF.

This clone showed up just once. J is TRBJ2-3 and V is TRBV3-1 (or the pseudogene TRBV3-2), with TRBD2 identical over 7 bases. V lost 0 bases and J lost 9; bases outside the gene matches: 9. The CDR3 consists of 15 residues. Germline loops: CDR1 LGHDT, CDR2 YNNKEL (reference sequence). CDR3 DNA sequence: TGTGCCAGCAGCCAAGAGAATGGGGGGGGAAAGACGCAGTATTTT. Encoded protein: CASSQENGGGKTQYF.

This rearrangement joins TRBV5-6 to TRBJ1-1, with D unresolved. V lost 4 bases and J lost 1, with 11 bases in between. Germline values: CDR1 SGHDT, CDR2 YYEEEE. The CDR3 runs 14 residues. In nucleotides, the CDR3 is TGTGCCAGCAGCCCAAGAACGGGGAACACTGAAGCTTTCTTT. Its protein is CASSPRTGNTEAFF.

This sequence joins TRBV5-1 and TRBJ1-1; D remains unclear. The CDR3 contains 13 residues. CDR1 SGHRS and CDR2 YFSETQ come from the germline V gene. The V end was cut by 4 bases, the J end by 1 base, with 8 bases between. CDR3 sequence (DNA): TGCGCCAGCAGCCAGTCCCAGAACACTGAAGCTTTCTTT. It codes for CASSQSQNTEAFF.

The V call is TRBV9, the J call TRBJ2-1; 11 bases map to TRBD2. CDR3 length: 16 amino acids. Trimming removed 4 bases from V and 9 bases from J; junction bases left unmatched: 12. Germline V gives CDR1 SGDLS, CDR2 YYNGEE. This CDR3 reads CASSPHSGGGSGEQFF. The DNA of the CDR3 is TGTGCCAGCAGCCCCCATAGCGGGGGGGGGTCCGGTGAGCAGTTCTTC.

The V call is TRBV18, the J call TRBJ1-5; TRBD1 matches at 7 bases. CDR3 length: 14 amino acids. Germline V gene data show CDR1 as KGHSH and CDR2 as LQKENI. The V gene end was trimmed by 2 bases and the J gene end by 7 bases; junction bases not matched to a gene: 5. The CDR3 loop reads CASSPDRDGQPQHF. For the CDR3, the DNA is TGTGCCAGCTCACCAGACAGGGACGGGCAGCCCCAGCATTTT.

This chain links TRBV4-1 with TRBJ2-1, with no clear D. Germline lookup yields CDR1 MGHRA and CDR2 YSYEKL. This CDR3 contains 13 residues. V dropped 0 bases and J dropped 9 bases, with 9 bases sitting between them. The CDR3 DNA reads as TGCGCCAGCAGCCAAGAAAGCATCGGTGAGCAGTTCTTC. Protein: CASSQESIGEQFF.

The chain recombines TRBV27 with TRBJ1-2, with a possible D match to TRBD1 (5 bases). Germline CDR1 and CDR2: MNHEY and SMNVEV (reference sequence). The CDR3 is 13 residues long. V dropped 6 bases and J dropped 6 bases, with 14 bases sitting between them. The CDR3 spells CASRSTGENGYTF. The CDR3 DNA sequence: TGTGCCAGCAGGAGTACAGGAGAGAATGGCTACACCTTC.

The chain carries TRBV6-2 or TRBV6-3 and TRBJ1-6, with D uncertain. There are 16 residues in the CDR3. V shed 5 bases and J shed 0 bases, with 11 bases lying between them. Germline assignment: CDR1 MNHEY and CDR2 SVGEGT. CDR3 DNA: TGTGCCAGCAGTGATGGTGGGAGCTCCTATAATTCACCCCTCCACTTT. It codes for CASSDGGSSYNSPLHF.

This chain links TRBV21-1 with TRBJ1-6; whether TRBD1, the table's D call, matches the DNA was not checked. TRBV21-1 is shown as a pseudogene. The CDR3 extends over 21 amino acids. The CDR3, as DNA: TGTGCCAGCAGCAAAGGAACAGGACAGGGGGCGGAAGAATCCTATAATTCACCCCTCCACTTT. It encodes CASSKGTGQGAEESYNSPLHF.

The DNA of the CDR3 is TGTGCTAGTGCCTTTACTGGAGTAGCGGGGGCCTACAATGAGCAGTTCTTC. As protein: CASAFTGVAGAYNEQFF. J is TRBJ2-1 and V is TRBV12-5; 9 bases match TRBD2. Unmatched junction bases numbered 12, after V lost 7 bases and J lost 2 bases. Per germline, CDR1 LGHNT and CDR2 FRNRAP. CDR3 length: 17 residues.

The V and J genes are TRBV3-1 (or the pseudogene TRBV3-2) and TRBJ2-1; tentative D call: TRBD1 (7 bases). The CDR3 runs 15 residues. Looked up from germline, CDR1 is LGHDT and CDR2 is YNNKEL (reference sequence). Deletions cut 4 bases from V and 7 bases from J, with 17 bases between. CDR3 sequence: CASSLDRVGGNEQFF. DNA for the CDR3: TGTGCCAGCAGCCTCGACAGGGTTGGGGGGAATGAGCAGTTCTTC.

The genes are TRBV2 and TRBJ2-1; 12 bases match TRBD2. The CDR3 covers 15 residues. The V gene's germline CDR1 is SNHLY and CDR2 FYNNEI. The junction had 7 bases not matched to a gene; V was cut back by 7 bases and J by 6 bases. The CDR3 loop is CASTASGGAGNEQFF. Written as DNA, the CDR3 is TGTGCCAGCACGGCTAGCGGGGGGGCGGGCAATGAGCAGTTCTTC.

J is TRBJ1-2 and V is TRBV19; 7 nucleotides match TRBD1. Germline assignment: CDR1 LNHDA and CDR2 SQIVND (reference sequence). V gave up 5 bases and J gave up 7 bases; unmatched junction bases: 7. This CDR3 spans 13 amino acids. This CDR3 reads CASSGGQLTGYTF. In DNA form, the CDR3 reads TGTGCCAGTAGTGGGGGACAGCTTACTGGCTACACCTTC.

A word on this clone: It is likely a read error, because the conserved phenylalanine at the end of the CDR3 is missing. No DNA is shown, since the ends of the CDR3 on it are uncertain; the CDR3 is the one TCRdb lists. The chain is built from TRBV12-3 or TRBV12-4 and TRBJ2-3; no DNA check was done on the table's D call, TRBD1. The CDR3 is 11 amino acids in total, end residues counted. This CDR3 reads CASSFDRGQEY.

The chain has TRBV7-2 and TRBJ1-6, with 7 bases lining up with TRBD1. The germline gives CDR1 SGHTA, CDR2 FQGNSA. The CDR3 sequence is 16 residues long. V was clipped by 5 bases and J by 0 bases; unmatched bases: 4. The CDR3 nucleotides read TGTGCCAGCAGCCTGGACAGGAGCTCCTATAATTCACCCCTCCACTTT. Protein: CASSLDRSSYNSPLHF.

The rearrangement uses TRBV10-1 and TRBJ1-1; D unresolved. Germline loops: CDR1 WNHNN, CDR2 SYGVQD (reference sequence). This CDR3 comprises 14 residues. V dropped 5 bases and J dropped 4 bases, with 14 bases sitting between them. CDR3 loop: CASSSAGGGTEAFF. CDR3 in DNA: TGCGCCAGCAGTTCAGCGGGTGGTGGCACTGAAGCTTTCTTT.